Reported below is one T cell receptor (beta chain). Its matching antigen is unknown. The junction had 6 bases not matched to a gene; V was cut back by 8 bases and J by 5 bases. Germline lookup yields CDR1 ENHRY and CDR2 SYGVKD. There are 13 residues in the CDR3. The data originate from a study of OX40 agonist ivuxolimab in advanced cancers. Whole-study findings and limits: CD8+ T cells (on average) carried more expanded clones than CD4+ T cells.

The data were produced by immunoSEQ multiplex PCR, yet TCRdb's version contains in-frame clones alone and is incomplete. The sample lists about 51,000 clones, about 77% occurring once. The chain uses TRBV10-3 and TRBJ2-1, with 7 positions matching TRBD2. The sequence was obtained from an adult with an advanced solid tumor such as melanoma, head and neck, liver or kidney cancer. Here the sequenced sample was CD4+ or CD8+ T cells sorted from blood, taken in a trial of the OX40 agonist ivuxolimab. The CDR3: CAIGTTRDNEQFF. As DNA, the CDR3 is TGTGCCATCGGGACTACTCGGGACAATGAGCAGTTCTTC.